The 13 T cell receptor beta chains below were found in one sample sequenced in a study of CD8+ T cells in alopecia areata. Extracted from the samples, RNA was reverse transcribed into cDNA to serve as the sequencing template. Sequencing used immunoSEQ multiplex PCR; TCRdb keeps in-frame clones, though not all of them. The repertoire consists of roughly 230,000 clones, with over 40% occurring once and the leading ten covering roughly 2.6%. Treatment here: oral pan-JAK inhibitor, 5-10 mg twice daily. Sample: CD4+ T cells sorted from blood, taken around week 37, from a patient treated with tofacitinib. These receptors came from a human donor with alopecia areata.

The J gene is TRBJ2-3, the V gene TRBV5-4; the D gene is possibly TRBD2 (6 bases). Germline V gene data show CDR1 as SGHNT and CDR2 as YYREEE (reference sequence). This CDR3 has 15 amino acids. V dropped 0 bases and J dropped 0 bases, with 8 bases sitting between them. The CDR3 bases are TGTGCCAGCAGCTTGGTAGCGGATAGCACAGATACGCAGTATTTT. Its translation: CASSLVADSTDTQYF.

This clone occurred once. The CDR3 DNA sequence: TGTGCCAGCAGCCGCGGGGGGAACAGCTACACCTTC. It encodes CASSRGGNSYTF. The rearrangement joins TRBV7-2 to TRBJ1-2; a weak D match, TRBD1 (5 bases). V lost 5 bases and J 9 bases, leaving 13 bases between the germline ends. This CDR3 contains 12 residues. From germline, CDR1 is SGHTA and CDR2 FQGNSA.

This chain links TRBV18 with TRBJ2-1, with a tentative D call TRBD1 (6 bases). Germline-derived CDR1 and CDR2 are KGHSH and LQKENI. Trimming stripped 3 bases from V and 4 bases from J, with 13 bases between. This CDR3 has 15 residues. This CDR3 is CASSPIGQRYNEQFF. Written as DNA, the CDR3 is TGTGCCAGCTCACCTATCGGACAGAGATACAATGAGCAGTTCTTC. Filled out from reference TRBV18 and TRBJ2-1, the complete variable domain reads NAGVMQNPRHLVRRRGQEARLRCSPMKGHSHVYWYRQLPEEGLKFMVYLQKENIIDESGMPKERFSAEFPKEGPSILRIQQVVRGDSAAYFCASSPIGQRYNEQFFGPGTRLTVL.

The chain joins TRBV5-6 to TRBJ2-7; D might be TRBD1 or TRBD2, each matching 6 bases. CDR1 and CDR2 (germline): SGHDT, YYEEEE. The CDR3 consists of 14 residues. V dropped 4 bases and J dropped 4 bases, with 15 bases sitting between them. The CDR3 loop is CASSRGGGRYEQYF. CDR3 bases: TGTGCCAGCAGCCGAGGGGGAGGACGATACGAGCAGTACTTC.

V usage is TRBV4-3 and J usage is TRBJ2-7; 8 bases fit TRBD2. This CDR3 contains 13 residues. Trimming at V came to 5 bases and at J to 6 bases, leaving 6 bases not matched to a gene. The V gene's germline CDR1 is LGHNA and CDR2 YSLEER. The CDR3 nucleotides are TGCGCCAGCAGCGTCGGGGGGGCAGGCGAGCAGTACTTC. Translation gives CASSVGGAGEQYF.

The chain recombines TRBV30 with TRBJ2-5; D is possibly TRBD1 (7 bases). V dropped 6 bases and J dropped 4 bases, with 12 bases sitting between them. The CDR3 spans 12 residues. Germline V gene data show CDR1 as GTSNPN and CDR2 as SVGIG (reference sequence). CDR3 residues: CACQGGGETQYF. Here the CDR3 DNA reads TGTGCCTGCCAGGGGGGCGGAGAGACCCAGTACTTC.

The chain uses TRBV7-2 and TRBJ2-5, with D uncertain. CDR3 length equals 14 residues. Per the germline V gene, CDR1 is SGHTA and CDR2 is FQGNSA. The V gene lost 8 bases and the J gene lost 1 base, with 14 bases spanning the gap. The CDR3 nucleotides read TGTGCCAGCGGATATCGGGCGGTCCAAGAGACCCAGTACTTC. It encodes CASGYRAVQETQYF.

V and J are TRBV29-1 and TRBJ1-4, with a weak D call TRBD1 (6 bases). The CDR3 totals 13 residues. The V and J ends lost 4 bases and 6 bases respectively, with 12 bases between them. Germline V gene sequence: CDR1 SQVTM, CDR2 ANQGSEA. CDR3: CSVGTGMDEKLFF. The CDR3 nucleotides read TGCAGCGTTGGAACAGGGATGGATGAAAAACTGTTTTTT.

The rearrangement uses TRBV5-1 and TRBJ2-2; D possibly corresponds to TRBD2 (5 bases). V lost 4 bases, J lost 1 base, and 11 bases lay in between. Germline V gives CDR1 SGHRS, CDR2 YFSETQ. The CDR3 has 15 amino acids. The CDR3 DNA follows: TGCGCCAGCAGCCCGAGGGTAGTGAACACCGGGGAGCTGTTTTTT. Amino acid sequence: CASSPRVVNTGELFF.

A few counts support this clone. The chain is built from TRBV4-2 and TRBJ1-5; the D is unclear. The CDR3 loop spans 19 amino acids. Trimming stripped 4 bases from V and 5 bases from J, with 27 bases between. Germline values: CDR1 LGHNA, CDR2 YNFKEQ. CDR3 loop: CASSRILGFPGEVDQPQHF. CDR3 nucleotide sequence: TGTGCCAGCAGCCGAATCCTGGGTTTTCCGGGAGAGGTGGATCAGCCCCAGCATTTT.

The chain joins TRBV25-1 to TRBJ2-1, with D unclear. CDR3 size: 12 residues. CDR1 is MGHDK, CDR2 SYGVNS, per germline. The CDR3 region has the DNA TGTGCAACCACGGAAGTGGGGAATGAGCAGTTCTTC. It specifies CATTEVGNEQFF.

V and J are TRBV30 and TRBJ2-1; 11 bases match TRBD2. This CDR3 contains 14 residues. The germline V gene encodes CDR1 GTSNPN and CDR2 SVGIG (reference sequence). J gave up 6 bases and V 0 bases, and 1 base lay outside the gene matches. This CDR3 reads CAWSVLAGANEQFF. The CDR3 DNA is TGTGCCTGGAGTGTACTAGCGGGAGCCAATGAGCAGTTCTTC.

The CDR3 spells CASSSGDSWGETQYF. The CDR3 nucleotides are TGTGCCAGCAGTTCCGGGGACTCCTGGGGGGAGACCCAGTACTTC. The rearrangement links TRBV6-6 to TRBJ2-5; D perhaps matches TRBD2 (6 bases). Germline loops: CDR1 MNHNY, CDR2 SVGAGI (reference sequence). The CDR3 extends over 15 amino acids. V lost 4 bases to trimming and J lost 5 bases, with 17 bases between them.